The 28 T cell receptor beta chains listed next were all sequenced from one sample in a study of graft-versus-host responses after intestinal transplantation (dated by TCRdb to about 2021). Receptor libraries were prepared by the immunoSEQ multiplex PCR assay. The table was pulled from immuneACCESS by TCRdb, which kept in-frame rearrangements only. Such tables lose some clones; where checked, under half of the loss comes from unresolved V genes, and the rest has no known cause. In this sample the table shows over 100,000 clones, just under 95% of which occur a single time. More than 0.95% of the sample lies in the top ten. Explained via the paper, the time point label denotes: cells obtained before transplantation from donor or recipient. These receptors lack a known antigen. The source was unstimulated CD8+ T cells sorted from spleen or lymph node cells, collected before transplant. Every receptor here comes from a human donor who was the organ donor for an intestinal transplant.

CDR3 protein: CASSLASSGAKYNEQFF. DNA for the CDR3: TGTGCCAGCAGCTTAGCTTCGTCAGGGGCGAAATACAATGAGCAGTTCTTC. The chain couples TRBV7-2 to TRBJ2-1; maybe TRBD1 (6 bases). The CDR3 totals 17 residues. Trimming removed 0 bases from V and 4 bases from J, with 16 bases in between. Germline V gene data show CDR1 as SGHTA and CDR2 as FQGNSA.

The gene calls are TRBV6-1 and TRBJ1-5; D might be TRBD1 (5 bases). The CDR3 runs to 15 residues. V lost 7 bases and J lost 3, with 16 bases in between. Germline lookup yields CDR1 MNHNS and CDR2 SASEGT. CDR3 residues: CASILLGGTNQPQHF. For the CDR3, the DNA is TGTGCCAGCATCCTCCTCGGGGGGACCAATCAGCCCCAGCATTTT.

The J gene is TRBJ2-1, the V gene TRBV19; 11 nucleotides agree with TRBD2. The germline V gene encodes CDR1 LNHDA and CDR2 SQIVND (reference sequence). The CDR3 extends over 15 amino acids. Trimming at V came to 5 bases and at J to 2 bases, leaving 2 bases not matched to a gene. Here the CDR3 DNA reads TGTGCCAGTAGTGTAGCGGGAGGGCCCTACAATGAGCAGTTCTTC. Its translation is CASSVAGGPYNEQFF.

The CDR3 DNA follows: TGTGCCAGTACCTCAGACAGGCTGAACACTGAAGCTTTCTTT. Protein: CASTSDRLNTEAFF. The rearrangement links TRBV19 to TRBJ1-1; TRBD1 is a possible D gene (6 bases). The CDR3 contains 14 residues. In germline, CDR1 is LNHDA, CDR2 SQIVND (reference sequence). Trimming took off 7 bases at V and 0 bases at J, with 12 bases between the two ends.

V usage is TRBV7-2 and J usage is TRBJ1-6; no firm D call. V lost 4 bases and J 1 base, leaving 8 bases between the germline ends. Germline CDR1 is SGHTA and CDR2 is FQGNSA. This CDR3 has 15 residues. CDR3 residues: CASSSDRSYNSPLHF. The CDR3 DNA follows: TGTGCCAGCAGCTCGGATAGATCCTATAATTCACCCCTCCACTTT.

The chain recombines TRBV30 with TRBJ1-1; a weak D match, TRBD1 (6 bases). The CDR3 is 14 amino acids. The V gene lost 4 bases and the J gene lost 3 bases, with 15 bases spanning the gap. Germline V CDR1 and CDR2: GTSNPN, SVGIG (reference sequence). The CDR3 bases are TGTGCCTGGACACAGGGTCAGGAGGACACTGAAGCTTTCTTT. Translating it yields CAWTQGQEDTEAFF.

V is TRBV6-6 and J is TRBJ1-1; D not certain. The CDR3 loop spans 14 amino acids. V was shortened by 6 bases and J by 0 bases, with 11 bases between the two germline ends. From germline, CDR1 is MNHNY and CDR2 SVGAGI (reference sequence). CDR3 sequence: CASSSVSLNTEAFF. The CDR3, as DNA: TGTGCCAGCAGCTCGGTTTCCCTGAACACTGAAGCTTTCTTT.

The J gene is TRBJ2-1, the V gene TRBV28; D may be TRBD2 (6 bases). V lost 8 bases and J 3 bases, leaving 20 bases between the germline ends. Germline V gene lookup returns CDR1 MDHEN and CDR2 SYDVKM. The CDR3 covers 16 residues. CDR3 region: CASSNRGSQGYNEQFF. CDR3 coding DNA: TGTGCCAGCTCGAATCGGGGGAGCCAGGGCTACAATGAGCAGTTCTTC.

This clone has just a few counts. The chain carries TRBV6-4 and TRBJ2-2; D gene unclear. The V gene's germline CDR1 is MRHNA and CDR2 SNTAGT. This CDR3 region has 12 residues. Trimming removed 9 bases at V and 4 bases at J, with 9 bases between. The CDR3 DNA reads TGTGCCAGAAGAACAGTCACCGGGGAGCTGTTTTTT. It codes for CARRTVTGELFF.

The chain uses TRBV27 and TRBJ2-2; D gene uncertain. The germline CDR1 and CDR2 sequences are MNHEY and SMNVEV (reference sequence). V was clipped by 0 bases and J by 4 bases, with 9 bases between them. CDR3 length: 15 residues. The CDR3 sequence is CASSLSSSPTGELFF. The CDR3 nucleotides are TGTGCCAGCAGTTTATCGTCCTCACCCACCGGGGAGCTGTTTTTT.

The chain uses TRBV27 and TRBJ2-7; 7 bases agree with TRBD1. V dropped 3 bases and J dropped 0; count of bases not matched to a gene: 5. CDR3 size: 15 residues. CDR1 MNHEY and CDR2 SMNVEV come from the germline V gene (reference sequence). The CDR3 sequence is CASSLTGSSSYEQYF. For the CDR3, the DNA is TGTGCCAGCAGTTTGACAGGGTCCAGCTCCTACGAGCAGTACTTC.

This clone was seen just once. In the same sample, other DNA sequences code for this CDR3. The CDR3: CATSRGSYEQYF. The CDR3 DNA reads as TGTGCCACCAGCAGAGGCTCCTACGAGCAGTACTTC. The chain uses TRBV15 and TRBJ2-7; D unclear. Germline CDR1 is LNHNV and CDR2 is YYDKDF (reference sequence). This CDR3 has 12 amino acids. V was pared by 1 base and J by 0 bases, with 1 base between.

This chain links TRBV6-6 with TRBJ2-1; perhaps TRBD2 as D (5 bases). V dropped 8 bases and J dropped 4 bases, with 12 bases sitting between them. The germline V gene has CDR1 MNHNY and CDR2 SVGAGI (reference sequence). The CDR3 extends over 13 amino acids. The DNA for the CDR3 is TGTGCCAGCTCCCTAGCTCTATACAATGAGCAGTTCTTC. It is translated as CASSLALYNEQFF.

The rearrangement uses TRBV27 and TRBJ1-1; D possibly corresponds to TRBD1 (5 bases). Germline CDR1 and CDR2: MNHEY and SMNVEV (reference sequence). This CDR3 region has 18 residues. V shed 5 bases and J shed 1 base, with 23 bases lying between them. The CDR3 DNA follows: TGTGCCAGCAGTCCCGTCCCCGGGACTGCTGTCAGGAACACTGAAGCTTTCTTT. This sequence encodes CASSPVPGTAVRNTEAFF.

This clone was seen more than once but under ten times. This chain links TRBV5-8 with TRBJ2-7, with a possible D match to TRBD1 (6 bases). V lost 4 bases and J lost 3, with 11 bases in between. CDR1 and CDR2 (germline): SGHTS, YDEGEE. The CDR3 spans 13 residues. Here the CDR3 reads CASSADSYYEQYF. The CDR3 nucleotides read TGTGCCAGCAGCGCGGACAGCTACTACGAGCAGTACTTC. Combining the CDR3 with reference TRBV5-8 and TRBJ2-7 gives the whole variable domain EAGVTQSPTHLIKTRGQQATLRCSPISGHTSVYWYQQALGLGLQFLLWYDEGEERNRGNFPPRFSGRQFPNYSSELNVNALELEDSALYLCASSADSYYEQYFGPGTRLTVT.

The chain carries TRBV4-2 and TRBJ2-7, with TRBD2 matching 7 bases. With V trimmed by 0 bases and J by 3 bases, 14 bases remained unmatched. The CDR3 has 18 residues. The V gene's germline CDR1 is LGHNA and CDR2 YNFKEQ. CDR3 sequence reads: CASSQDWASGTLYYEQYF. CDR3 bases: TGTGCCAGCAGCCAAGATTGGGCTAGCGGCACCCTATACTACGAGCAGTACTTC.

The genes are TRBV4-3 and TRBJ2-2; 9 bases fit TRBD1. This CDR3 is built from 15 residues. CDR1 and CDR2 (germline): LGHNA, YSLEER. The V and J ends lost 3 bases and 1 base, in that order; junction bases with no gene match: 0. DNA for the CDR3: TGCGCCAGCAGCCAGGACAGGGGGAACACCGGGGAGCTGTTTTTT. It specifies CASSQDRGNTGELFF.

This clone has just one count. The rearrangement uses TRBV30 and TRBJ2-7, with 7 nucleotides matching TRBD2. Germline lookup yields CDR1 GTSNPN and CDR2 SVGIG (reference sequence). V shed 6 bases, J shed 0 bases, and the junction held 5 bases outside the gene matches. This CDR3 has 13 amino acids. CDR3 DNA sequence: TGTGCCTGTCCGCGGGGGAGCTCCTACGAGCAGTACTTC. Translated, it gives CACPRGSSYEQYF. Full variable domain (outside the CDR3, taken from reference TRBV30 and TRBJ2-7): SQTIHQWPATLVQPVGSPLSLECTVEGTSNPNLYWYRQAAGRGLQLLFYSVGIGQISSEVPQNLSASRPQDRQFILSSKKLLLSDSGFYLCACPRGSSYEQYFGPGTRLTVT.

The V gene is TRBV6-5, the J gene TRBJ2-2; D possibly corresponds to TRBD1 (5 bases). V was trimmed by 8 bases and J by 7 bases, leaving 20 bases between them. In germline, CDR1 is MNHEY, CDR2 SVGAGI. The CDR3 contains 15 residues. The CDR3 reads CASPQRQSFGGELFF. In DNA form, the CDR3 reads TGTGCCAGCCCCCAAAGACAGTCCTTCGGCGGGGAGCTGTTTTTT.

A note on this clone: Sequence at one end of the junction differs from germline and may be a read error. Other DNA sequences in this specimen translate into the identical CDR3. This chain links TRBV7-7 with TRBJ2-2, with D perhaps TRBD2 (5 bases). From germline, CDR1 is SSHAT and CDR2 FNYEAQ (reference sequence). This CDR3 spans 12 amino acids. CDR3 bases: TGTGCCAGCAGCTTTGGCACCGGGGAGTTGTTTTTT. Its protein product is CASSFGTGELFF.

The chain recombines TRBV5-4 with TRBJ2-2, with D possibly TRBD1 on 6 matching bases. The V gene's germline CDR1 is SGHNT and CDR2 YYREEE (reference sequence). V was trimmed by 5 bases and J by 5 bases, leaving 10 bases between them. The CDR3 extends over 13 amino acids. CDR3 sequence reads: CASSSQGTGELFF. The CDR3 DNA reads TGTGCCAGCAGTTCACAGGGAACCGGGGAGCTGTTTTTT. Supplemented by reference TRBV5-4 and TRBJ2-2, the full variable domain reads ETGVTQSPTHLIKTRGQQVTLRCSSQSGHNTVSWYQQALGQGPQFIFQYYREEENGRGNFPPRFSGLQFPNYSSELNVNALELDDSALYLCASSSQGTGELFFGEGSRLTVL.

The V gene is TRBV27, the J gene TRBJ2-1; D unresolved. The germline CDR1 and CDR2 sequences are MNHEY and SMNVEV (reference sequence). The CDR3 loop spans 16 amino acids. The germline V and J ends were trimmed by 5 bases and 0 bases, with 14 bases remaining between them. CDR3: CASSARSRSSYNEQFF. The CDR3 DNA sequence: TGTGCCAGCAGTGCCCGCAGCCGAAGCTCCTACAATGAGCAGTTCTTC.

The chain recombines TRBV2 with TRBJ2-5; D not certain. The V gene's germline CDR1 is SNHLY and CDR2 FYNNEI. The CDR3 has 12 residues. V shed 6 bases and J shed 2 bases, with 7 bases lying between them. The CDR3 loop is CASRPIQETQYF. Here the CDR3 DNA reads TGTGCCAGCAGGCCAATACAAGAGACCCAGTACTTC.

In its sample, this clone was seen once. This sequence joins TRBV9 and TRBJ2-1; 11 bases map to TRBD1. The germline CDR1 and CDR2 sequences are SGDLS and YYNGEE. The length of the CDR3 is 16 residues. After removal of 3 bases from V and 3 bases from J, the junction contained 5 bases not matched to a gene. The DNA of the CDR3 is TGTGCCAGCAGCGGATCCGGGACAGGGGGCTACAATGAGCAGTTCTTC. Amino acids: CASSGSGTGGYNEQFF.

The chain is built from TRBV19 and TRBJ2-2; no definite D call. The germline gives CDR1 LNHDA, CDR2 SQIVND (reference sequence). The ends were cut back, 6 bases at V and 2 bases at J, with 7 bases in the middle. The CDR3 totals 13 residues. CDR3 sequence reads: CASSYVNTGELFF. The CDR3, as DNA: TGTGCCAGTAGCTACGTAAACACCGGGGAGCTGTTTTTT.

The genes are TRBV11-2 and TRBJ2-1; tentatively, D is TRBD1 or TRBD2 (5 bases each). The CDR3 is made up of 14 amino acids. The V gene lost 6 bases and the J gene lost 7 bases, with 16 bases spanning the gap. Looked up from germline, CDR1 is SGHAT and CDR2 is FQNNGV. The CDR3 reads CASRGVPFLNEQFF. CDR3 sequence (DNA): TGTGCCAGCAGGGGGGTTCCCTTTCTGAATGAGCAGTTCTTC.

The chain carries TRBV5-4 and TRBJ2-5; no firm D call. The CDR3 spans 11 residues. Germline V gene data show CDR1 as SGHNT and CDR2 as YYREEE (reference sequence). V was pared by 2 bases and J by 2 bases, with 1 base between. The CDR3 DNA sequence: TGTGCCAGCAGCTTACAAGAGACCCAGTACTTC. This gives the protein CASSLQETQYF.

The rearrangement joins TRBV7-8 to TRBJ2-7; 10 bases align to TRBD2. The CDR3 totals 15 residues. Germline CDR1 is SGHVS and CDR2 is FQNEAQ. Losses at the gene ends were 0 bases for V and 2 bases for J; bases not matched to a gene: 1. In DNA form, the CDR3 reads TGTGCCAGCAGCTTAGCAGCGGGAGGGCCCTACGAGCAGTACTTC. Its translation: CASSLAAGGPYEQYF. Variable domain in full (rest from reference TRBV7-8 and TRBJ2-7): GAGVSQSPRYKVAKRGQDVALRCDPISGHVSLFWYQQALGQGPEFLTYFQNEAQLDKSGLPSDRFFAERPEGSVSTLKIQRTQQEDSAVYLCASSLAAGGPYEQYFGPGTRLTVT.